These 16 T cell receptor beta chains share one sample of origin, sequenced in a study of Ad26.COV2.S vaccination and SARS-CoV-2 variants. Sample treatment: approximately 18 received Ad26.COV2.S at low or high dose, single or two shots; about 5 received placebo; per-sample allocation not given. Each sample was drawn 63 days after the first injection (of vaccine or placebo). The repertoire was sequenced with immunoSEQ multiplex PCR; TCRdb's copy has only in-frame clones and lacks some. The table lists about 500,000 clones, about nine tenths of them singletons. The sample consisted of peripheral blood, taken in a trial of Ad26.COV2.S vaccine versus placebo. The receptors derive from a person aged 18 to 59 who received the Ad26.COV2.S COVID-19 vaccine or a placebo.

V and J are TRBV18 and TRBJ2-3; the D gene could be TRBD1 or TRBD2 (5 bases each). The CDR3 length is 13 residues. V shed 5 bases and J shed 6 bases, with 12 bases lying between them. Germline-derived CDR1 and CDR2 are KGHSH and LQKENI. The CDR3 sequence: CASSSTEGDTQYF. CDR3 in DNA: TGTGCCAGCTCATCCACCGAGGGGGATACGCAGTATTTT.

The V call is TRBV5-4, the J call TRBJ2-1; 14 bases are shared with TRBD2. Looked up from germline, CDR1 is SGHNT and CDR2 is YYREEE (reference sequence). CDR3 size: 17 residues. V lost 2 bases and J lost 6; bases outside the gene matches: 7. CDR3 in DNA: TGTGCCAGCAGCTTCAGACTAGCGGGGGGGCAGGCCAATGAGCAGTTCTTC. This encodes CASSFRLAGGQANEQFF.

The gene calls are TRBV29-1 and TRBJ1-2; possibly TRBD1 for D (5 bases). The CDR3 consists of 13 residues. V lost 7 bases and J lost 7, with 19 bases in between. From germline, CDR1 is SQVTM and CDR2 ANQGSEA. CDR3 region: CSAQKGNGGGYTF. The CDR3 coding sequence is TGCAGCGCCCAAAAGGGGAATGGAGGTGGCTACACCTTC.

The V call is TRBV12-3 or TRBV12-4, the J call TRBJ2-2; D gene uncertain. The CDR3 loop spans 12 amino acids. V lost 5 bases to trimming and J lost 3 bases, with 4 bases between them. The CDR3 bases are TGTGCCAGCAGTGAGTACACCGGGGAGCTGTTTTTT. It specifies CASSEYTGELFF.

This clone was detected once. The CDR3 sequence: CASSLQGAYGNTIYF. The CDR3 coding sequence is TGTGCCAGCAGCTTACAGGGGGCTTATGGAAACACCATATATTTT. The chain combines TRBV7-2 with TRBJ1-3; 8 positions agree with TRBD1. The germline V gene encodes CDR1 SGHTA and CDR2 FQGNSA. The CDR3 sequence is 15 residues long. J was trimmed by 3 bases and V by 2 bases; bases with no gene match: 3.

This clone came up a few times. This chain connects TRBV5-5 to TRBJ1-1; the D is unclear. Germline CDR1 SGHKS, CDR2 YYEKEE (reference sequence). The CDR3 spans 14 residues. The germline V and J ends were trimmed by 2 bases and 5 bases, with 13 bases remaining between them. The chain's CDR3 is CASSLQPMETEAFF. The CDR3 DNA follows: TGTGCCAGCAGCTTACAACCTATGGAGACTGAAGCTTTCTTT. The full variable domain, in which reference TRBV5-5 and TRBJ1-1 provide the parts outside the CDR3, is DAGVTQSPTHLIKTRGQQVTLRCSPISGHKSVSWYQQVLGQGPQFIFQYYEKEERGRGNFPDRFSARQFPNYSSELNVNALLLGDSALYLCASSLQPMETEAFFGQGTRLTVV.

V is TRBV6-6 and J is TRBJ2-1; D perhaps matches TRBD1 (5 bases). Germline V CDR1 and CDR2: MNHNY, SVGAGI (reference sequence). V lost 8 bases to trimming and J lost 4 bases, with 12 bases between them. This CDR3 is built from 13 residues. The CDR3 region is CASGVTVYNEQFF. CDR3 DNA sequence: TGTGCCAGCGGTGTGACAGTATACAATGAGCAGTTCTTC.

The chain is built from TRBV15 and TRBJ2-5; 10 nucleotides agree with TRBD1. This CDR3 is built from 14 residues. J was trimmed by 2 bases and V by 3 bases; bases with no gene match: 0. Germline CDR1 is LNHNV and CDR2 is YYDKDF (reference sequence). The CDR3 nucleotides read TGTGCCACCAGCAGGGGACAGGGGCAAGAGACCCAGTACTTC. It yields the protein CATSRGQGQETQYF.

This chain uses TRBV19 with TRBJ1-5; 9 nucleotides match TRBD1. J gave up 4 bases and V 7 bases, and 11 bases lay outside the gene matches. This CDR3 comprises 16 residues. The germline V gene encodes CDR1 LNHDA and CDR2 SQIVND (reference sequence). This chain's CDR3 is CASTETGGKWNQPQHF. The CDR3 nucleotides are TGTGCCAGTACCGAGACAGGGGGGAAATGGAATCAGCCCCAGCATTTT.

The rearrangement links TRBV28 to TRBJ2-7; TRBD1 matches 7 bases. The CDR3 is 13 residues long. The V and J ends lost 4 bases and 4 bases, in that order; junction bases with no gene match: 4. CDR1 is MDHEN and CDR2 is SYDVKM in the germline V gene. The CDR3 DNA follows: TGTGCCAGCAGTTCCCCGACAGGGTACGAGCAGTACTTC. Its translation: CASSSPTGYEQYF. The full variable domain, with the rest looked up from reference TRBV28 and TRBJ2-7, is DVKVTQSSRYLVKRTGEKVFLECVQDMDHENMFWYRQDPGLGLRLIYFSYDVKMKEKGDIPEGYSVSREKKERFSLILESASTNQTSMYLCASSSPTGYEQYFGPGTRLTVT.

The chain couples TRBV9 to TRBJ2-2, with D uncertain. The length of the CDR3 is 12 residues. The ends were cut back, 2 bases at V and 6 bases at J, with 5 bases in the middle. Germline CDR1 SGDLS, CDR2 YYNGEE. This CDR3 reads CASSVSPGELFF. The DNA of the CDR3 is TGTGCCAGCAGCGTCTCCCCCGGGGAGCTGTTTTTT.

The chain's CDR3 is CASLGQRASYEQYF. CDR3 bases: TGTGCCAGCCTGGGCCAGCGGGCCTCCTACGAGCAGTACTTC. The chain uses TRBV6-5 and TRBJ2-7; D possibly corresponds to TRBD2 (6 bases). V was shortened by 8 bases and J by 0 bases, with 14 bases between the two germline ends. Looked up from germline, CDR1 is MNHEY and CDR2 is SVGAGI. The CDR3 has 14 residues.

The chain carries TRBV6-5 and TRBJ1-5; D is unresolved. The length of the CDR3 is 13 residues. V lost 7 bases to trimming and J lost 7 bases, with 14 bases between them. From germline, CDR1 is MNHEY and CDR2 SVGAGI. In DNA, the CDR3 is TGTGCCAGCACAAGTAGGCAAGGGCAGCCCCAGCATTTT. It yields the protein CASTSRQGQPQHF.

The V call is TRBV3-1 (or the pseudogene TRBV3-2), the J call TRBJ1-2; D perhaps matches TRBD1 (5 bases). This CDR3 is built from 14 residues. V was pared by 4 bases and J by 5 bases, with 14 bases between. CDR1 and CDR2 from the germline V gene are LGHDT and YNNKEL (reference sequence). Here the CDR3 reads CASSPQTEFYGYTF. The CDR3 nucleotides are TGTGCCAGCAGCCCACAGACAGAGTTTTATGGCTACACCTTC.

This chain links TRBV28 with TRBJ2-1; weak D call: TRBD2 (5 bases). The CDR3 is 16 residues long. Germline V lookup: CDR1 MDHEN, CDR2 SYDVKM. Trimming shortened V by 4 bases and J by 9 bases, and 22 bases separated the two germline ends. The CDR3 sequence: CASSSALGGSIGEQFF. CDR3 sequence (DNA): TGTGCCAGCAGTTCCGCCCTAGGTGGGAGTATAGGTGAGCAGTTCTTC.

DNA for the CDR3: TGTGCCAGCAGTGAAAGGGGGGCGACGGGCAATCAGCCCCAGCATTTT. Its protein product is CASSERGATGNQPQHF. The chain uses TRBV2 and TRBJ1-5, with D possibly matching TRBD1 (6 bases). The germline CDR1 and CDR2 sequences are SNHLY and FYNNEI. The V end was cut by 2 bases, the J end by 2 bases, with 13 bases between. CDR3 length: 16 residues.